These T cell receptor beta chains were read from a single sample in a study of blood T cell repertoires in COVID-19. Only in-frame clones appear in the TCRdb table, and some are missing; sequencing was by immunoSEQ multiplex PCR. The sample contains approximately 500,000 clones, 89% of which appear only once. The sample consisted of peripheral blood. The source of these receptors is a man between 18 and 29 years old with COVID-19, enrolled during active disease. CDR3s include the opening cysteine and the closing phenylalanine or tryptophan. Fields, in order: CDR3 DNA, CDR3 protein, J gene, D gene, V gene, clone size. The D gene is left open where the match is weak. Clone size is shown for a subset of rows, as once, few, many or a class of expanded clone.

TGTGCCAGCAGCCAAAACAGGGTGGGAGATACGCAGTATTTT,CASSQNRVGDTQYF,TRBJ2-3,NA,TRBV3-1/TRBV3-2,NA
TGCAGCGTTGAAGCCGACATTTCCTACGAGCAGTACTTC,CSVEADISYEQYF,TRBJ2-7,NA,TRBV29-1,once
TGTGCCAGCAGCTTGTACGGCTCTGGGGCCAACGTCCTGACTTTC,CASSLYGSGANVLTF,TRBJ2-6,NA,TRBV5-6,NA
TGTGCCAGCAGCTTGGCGGGGACAGGGTATGGCTACACCTTC,CASSLAGTGYGYTF,TRBJ1-2,TRBD1,TRBV5-4,NA
TGTGCCTGGAAATCCGGACAGGGGGCGCGGGAGCAGTACTTC,CAWKSGQGAREQYF,TRBJ2-7,TRBD1,TRBV30,NA
TGCAGCGTTGAACCCTCGAGGGCTGAGGGCTACACCTTC,CSVEPSRAEGYTF,TRBJ1-2,NA,TRBV29-1,NA
TGCGCCAGCAGTCCATACCAGGGGGCGTTCACCGGGGAGCTGTTTTTT,CASSPYQGAFTGELFF,TRBJ2-2,TRBD1,TRBV4-1,few
TGTGCCAGCACCAGGGATTCTCGGGCACCCCTCCACTTT,CASTRDSRAPLHF,TRBJ1-6,NA,TRBV6-5,NA
TGTGCCAGCAGTTTATGGGGAGAGGGCTATGGCTACACCTTC,CASSLWGEGYGYTF,TRBJ1-2,NA,TRBV28,NA
TGTGCCAGCAGCCCGAGTAGCGGGCAGTACAATGAGCAGTTCTTC,CASSPSSGQYNEQFF,TRBJ2-1,TRBD2,TRBV2,NA
TGTGCCGGCAGCAGGGCAGTCACCGAGCAGTACTTC,CAGSRAVTEQYF,TRBJ2-7,NA,TRBV2,NA
TGTGCCAGCAGCTGGACAGGGGCCGGTGAGCAGTTCTTC,CASSWTGAGEQFF,TRBJ2-1,TRBD1,TRBV7-9,NA
TGTGCCAGCAGATTAGCGGGAGAATTCAACGAGCAGTACTTC,CASRLAGEFNEQYF,TRBJ2-7,TRBD2,TRBV27,NA
TGCGCCAGCAGCCAAGTTGCAGGGGGTCAAGAGACCCAGTACTTC,CASSQVAGGQETQYF,TRBJ2-5,TRBD1,TRBV4-1,NA
TGCGCCAGCAGCTTGAGAGCGGGAGGAAACTACGAGCAGTACTTC,CASSLRAGGNYEQYF,TRBJ2-7,TRBD2,TRBV5-1,NA
TGTGCCAGCAGCCCCCGGGGAGGGGGGTCCTACGAGCAGTACTTC,CASSPRGGGSYEQYF,TRBJ2-7,NA,TRBV5-6,NA
TGTGCCAGCAGCCAAACTAGCGGGGGAGTCACAGATACGCAGTATTTT,CASSQTSGGVTDTQYF,TRBJ2-3,TRBD2,TRBV5-4,NA
TGTGCCAGCAGCAGGACAGGGGCCATCAATCAGCCCCAGCATTTT,CASSRTGAINQPQHF,TRBJ1-5,TRBD1,TRBV2,NA
TGTGCCAGCAGTTTTGGGGGGGTTTCGGATGAAAAACTGTTTTTT,CASSFGGVSDEKLFF,TRBJ1-4,NA,TRBV28,NA
TGTGCCAGCAGAAACGACGGGACAGGAAGACACTCTGGGGCCAACGTCCTGACTTTC,CASRNDGTGRHSGANVLTF,TRBJ2-6,TRBD1,TRBV7-9,NA
TGTGCCACCAGTGATTTAGCAGGGGCCAACACAGATACGCAGTATTTT,CATSDLAGANTDTQYF,TRBJ2-3,NA,TRBV24-1,NA
TGTGCCAGCAGTTATCACAATCAGCCCCAGCATTTT,CASSYHNQPQHF,TRBJ1-5,NA,TRBV12-3/TRBV12-4,NA
TGTGCCAGCAGTCACGGACAGGGCGGCTCCTACAATGAGCAGTTCTTC,CASSHGQGGSYNEQFF,TRBJ2-1,TRBD1,TRBV6-6,NA
TGCGCCAGCAGCTTGAGTTTCGGTGAGCGGGGGCCCTCCTACGAGCAGTACTTC,CASSLSFGERGPSYEQYF,TRBJ2-7,TRBD2,TRBV5-1,NA
TGTGCCAGTATGAGTCGCTCAGGGAATCAGCCCCAGCATTTT,CASMSRSGNQPQHF,TRBJ1-5,NA,TRBV19,few
TGTGCCAGCAGTTGGAAGGATAGGGGTCACTACGAGCAGTACTTC,CASSWKDRGHYEQYF,TRBJ2-7,NA,TRBV27,NA
TGTGCCAGCAGTGCCCAGCTAGCCAGCACAGATACGCAGTATTTT,CASSAQLASTDTQYF,TRBJ2-3,NA,TRBV25-1,NA
TGCGCCAGCAGTAGAACAGGGGGCGCGCAGACCCAGTACTTC,CASSRTGGAQTQYF,TRBJ2-5,TRBD1,TRBV5-1,NA
TGTGCCAGCTCACCTACACCGGGACAGGGGGCGGCGCAGTACTTC,CASSPTPGQGAAQYF,TRBJ2-7,TRBD1,TRBV18,NA
TGTGCCAGCAGTTCCCATTCCGGGACTAGGAGTCCCAATGAGCAGTTCTTC,CASSSHSGTRSPNEQFF,TRBJ2-1,TRBD2,TRBV27,NA
TGTGCCAGCAGTGTAGGGGCCCGACCTGGGGCAGATACGCAGTATTTT,CASSVGARPGADTQYF,TRBJ2-3,NA,TRBV25-1,NA
TGTGCCAGCAGTGTTCGTGGACAGGGTAGGTCCTCAACTAATGAAAAACTGTTTTTT,CASSVRGQGRSSTNEKLFF,TRBJ1-4,TRBD1,TRBV6-4,NA
TGTGCCAGCAGCCGGGACTCTCAGAACACCGGGGAGCTGTTTTTT,CASSRDSQNTGELFF,TRBJ2-2,NA,TRBV5-4,NA
TGTGCCAGTAGTATATCCGGGGCCTACGAGCAGTACTTC,CASSISGAYEQYF,TRBJ2-7,NA,TRBV19,NA
TGTGCAAGTCGCTCACCTGGACAGGGGCCGAATGAGCAGTTCTTC,CASRSPGQGPNEQFF,TRBJ2-1,NA,TRBV12-2,NA
TGCGCCAGCAGCCGCCCGGACTCAGAGACCCAGTACTTC,CASSRPDSETQYF,TRBJ2-5,NA,TRBV4-1,NA
TGTGCACTTAGTTGGGAGACCCAGTACTTC,CALSWETQYF,TRBJ2-5,NA,TRBV5-3,NA
TGTGCCAGCAGCCCCGACGGGATTGAAGAAGCTTTCTTT,CASSPDGIEEAFF,TRBJ1-1,NA,TRBV12-3/TRBV12-4,NA
TGTGCCACCAGTGATTTATCGGGACTAGGCACAGATACGCAGTATTTT,CATSDLSGLGTDTQYF,TRBJ2-3,TRBD2,TRBV24-1,NA
TGTGCCAGCTCACCTAATGGACAGGGGGGAATCCACGAGCAGTACTTC,CASSPNGQGGIHEQYF,TRBJ2-7,TRBD1,TRBV18,NA
TGTGCCAGCAGTGGAACTAGCGGGAGCTCCTACGAGCAGTACTTC,CASSGTSGSSYEQYF,TRBJ2-7,TRBD2,TRBV27,few
TGTGCCACCAGTGGGGCTAGCGGGGTTAAAGGTGGGTCCTACAATGAGCAGTTCTTC,CATSGASGVKGGSYNEQFF,TRBJ2-1,TRBD2,TRBV24-1,NA
TGTGCCAGCAGCCATTCCCTACCTCCTAGCACAGATACGCAGTATTTT,CASSHSLPPSTDTQYF,TRBJ2-3,NA,TRBV4-2,NA
TGTGCTAGTGGTTTGGTAATGGGACAGGGGCTTGCCGGGGAGCTGTTTTTT,CASGLVMGQGLAGELFF,TRBJ2-2,TRBD1,TRBV12-5,once
TGTCCTCAAACAGGGACCTCTGGAAACACCATATATTTT,CPQTGTSGNTIYF,TRBJ1-3,NA,TRBV5-3,NA
TGTGCCAGCAGCTTCGGGACTGAGGGAAACACCATATATTTT,CASSFGTEGNTIYF,TRBJ1-3,NA,TRBV7-8,NA
TGCGCCAGCAGCCAAAAGACTAGCGGGAGGGTTCGAAGGAACACCGGGGAGCTGTTTTTT,CASSQKTSGRVRRNTGELFF,TRBJ2-2,TRBD2,TRBV4-1,NA
TGTGCCAGCAGTTACTCGATTGGCAGCGCTGGAAACACCATATATTTT,CASSYSIGSAGNTIYF,TRBJ1-3,NA,TRBV6-5,NA
TGTGCCAGCAGCTTAGGGGGCTCCGCAAGGTACTCCTACTACGAGCAGTACTTC,CASSLGGSARYSYYEQYF,TRBJ2-7,NA,TRBV11-3,NA
TGTGCCACCGGGACAATGAATCAGCCCCAGCATTTT,CATGTMNQPQHF,TRBJ1-5,NA,TRBV6-5,NA
TGTGCCAGCAGTAAACAGGGAAGCTCCTACGAGCAGTACTTC,CASSKQGSSYEQYF,TRBJ2-7,NA,TRBV6-6,NA
TGTGCCACCAGTGACACTAGTCCCAACACCGGGGAGCTGTTTTTT,CATSDTSPNTGELFF,TRBJ2-2,NA,TRBV24-1,NA
TGTGCTAGTGGTTTGGTACTGGGACAGGGAGTATTTGAAGCTTTCTTT,CASGLVLGQGVFEAFF,TRBJ1-1,TRBD1,TRBV12-5,NA